This T cell receptor (beta chain) was obtained from a study of radiotherapy plus CTLA-4 blockade in lung cancer. In the case of this clone: Its specificity is not known.

Looked up from germline, CDR1 is SGHTA and CDR2 is FQGNSA. CDR3 length equals 16 residues. Between the trimmed V and J ends, which lost 5 bases and 4 bases, there was a span of 20 bases. Clones were read by immunoSEQ multiplex PCR, and TCRdb kept only the in-frame ones, dropping some. The sample shows roughly 75,000 clones, roughly four fifths of them seen only once. Study outcomes and limitations: Reported findings show early blood T cell clone dynamics, with interferon-beta, best predicted response.

This sequence originates from a human donor with non-small cell lung cancer who had stable disease on radiotherapy plus ipilimumab. V is TRBV7-2 and J is TRBJ1-2; D gene unclear. Sample: peripheral blood, taken from a patient treated with radiotherapy plus ipilimumab. In DNA form, the CDR3 reads TGTGCCAGCAGCCCCATGGGCCTGATGAACTTCTATGGCTACACCTTC. Translating it yields CASSPMGLMNFYGYTF.